These T cell receptor beta chains were read from a single sample in a study of cytomegalovirus exposure and HLA in healthy donors. Using immunoSEQ multiplex PCR, the repertoire was profiled, and TCRdb retains in-frame clones only, with some absent. The sample shows 150,000 to 200,000 clones, about four fifths of them seen only once. Source material: PBMCs. The source of these receptors is a man between 18 and 29 years old in good health and CMV-seronegative. CDR3s include the opening cysteine and the closing phenylalanine or tryptophan. The order of the fields is D gene, V gene, CDR3 length, J gene, clone size, CDR3 protein, CDR3 DNA. D genes are given only for firm matches. The size of a clone is reported for some rows only, either as once, few or many, or as a class for expanded clones.

TRBD2	TRBV11-2	17	TRBJ2-2	once	CASSHNVLAAGAGELFF	TGTGCCAGCAGCCACAACGTCCTCGCGGCGGGAGCCGGGGAGCTGTTTTTT
TRBD1	TRBV5-6	14	TRBJ2-5	NA	CASSRDRRQETQYF	TGTGCCAGCAGCAGGGACAGGAGACAAGAGACCCAGTACTTC
TRBD2	TRBV28	14	TRBJ2-2	few	CATRSGRYTGELFF	TGTGCCACCCGGAGCGGGAGGTATACCGGGGAGCTGTTTTTT
TRBD2	TRBV19	17	TRBJ2-3	NA	CASSSGGAGVITDTQYF	TGTGCCAGTAGTAGCGGGGGAGCGGGAGTAATCACAGATACGCAGTATTTT
NA	TRBV18	16	TRBJ2-2	NA	CASSPTRDPSTGELFF	TGTGCCAGCTCACCGACCAGGGATCCCAGCACCGGGGAGCTGTTTTTT
NA	TRBV30	11	TRBJ1-3	NA	CAWDTGLTIYF	TGTGCCTGGGACACAGGGCTCACCATATATTTT
TRBD2	TRBV6-4	14	TRBJ2-1	NA	CASSEAGGPNEQFF	TGTGCCAGCAGTGAGGCGGGAGGGCCTAATGAGCAGTTCTTC
NA	TRBV29-1	13	TRBJ2-7	NA	CSVAWGGWNEQYF	TGCAGCGTTGCTTGGGGGGGCTGGAACGAGCAGTACTTC
TRBD2	TRBV9	15	TRBJ2-7	NA	CASSGGTSGIYEQYF	TGTGCCAGCAGCGGCGGGACTAGCGGGATTTACGAGCAGTACTTC
NA	TRBV29-1	15	TRBJ2-1	NA	CSVPRPVSSYNEQFF	TGCAGCGTCCCCCGCCCGGTAAGCTCCTACAATGAGCAGTTCTTC
NA	TRBV5-1	14	TRBJ1-1	NA	CASSLQTMNTEAFF	TGCGCCAGCAGCTTGCAGACAATGAACACTGAAGCTTTCTTT
NA	TRBV6-6	13	TRBJ2-1	NA	CASTKGEGNEQFF	TGTGCCAGCACCAAAGGTGAGGGCAATGAGCAGTTCTTC
NA	TRBV5-4	13	TRBJ2-1	NA	CASSIDSYNEQFF	TGTGCCAGCAGCATTGACAGTTACAATGAGCAGTTCTTC
NA	TRBV25-1	11	TRBJ1-2	NA	CATGGFYGYTF	TGTGCCACCGGGGGTTTCTATGGCTACACCTTC
NA	TRBV6-6	14	TRBJ2-2	NA	CASALTGNTGELFF	TGTGCCAGCGCTTTGACAGGGAACACCGGGGAGCTGTTTTTT
TRBD1	TRBV11-3	15	TRBJ2-1	once	CASSYRDSSYNEQFF	TGTGCCAGCAGCTACCGGGACAGCTCCTACAATGAGCAGTTCTTC
TRBD1	TRBV7-6	14	TRBJ1-5	NA	CASSPGQGRQPQHF	TGTGCCAGCAGCCCTGGACAGGGGAGACAGCCCCAGCATTTT
TRBD1	TRBV10-3	15	TRBJ1-1	NA	CAISESPRQGAEAFF	TGTGCCATCAGTGAGTCTCCTCGACAGGGGGCTGAAGCTTTCTTT
NA	TRBV7-6	15	TRBJ2-3	NA	CASSLATESTDTQYF	TGTGCCAGCAGCTTAGCAACAGAATCCACAGATACGCAGTATTTT
TRBD1	TRBV4-3	17	TRBJ1-4	NA	CASSQGGQGAIGEKLFF	TGCGCCAGCAGCCAAGGCGGACAGGGGGCGATTGGAGAAAAACTGTTTTTT
NA	TRBV6-5	14	TRBJ1-1	NA	CASSYAGMNTEAFF	TGTGCCAGCAGTTATGCGGGGATGAACACTGAAGCTTTCTTT
TRBD2	TRBV30	16	TRBJ2-2	NA	CAYRTSGSPLVGELFF	TGTGCCTACCGGACTAGCGGGAGCCCCTTGGTCGGGGAGCTGTTTTTT
NA	TRBV30	12	TRBJ1-2	NA	CAWGEGDYGYTF	TGTGCCTGGGGGGAGGGGGACTATGGCTACACCTTC
TRBD1	TRBV29-1	15	TRBJ1-1	NA	CSVRLGTGTNTEAFF	TGCAGCGTGCGACTCGGGACAGGAACGAACACTGAAGCTTTCTTT
NA	TRBV27	15	TRBJ1-6	NA	CASSLVVRGNSPLHF	TGTGCCAGCAGTTTGGTCGTCAGGGGTAATTCACCCCTCCACTTT
TRBD2	TRBV7-2	18	TRBJ2-1	NA	CASSLAGGPVFSYNEQFF	TGTGCCAGCAGCTTAGCGGGAGGGCCGGTTTTCTCCTACAATGAGCAGTTCTTC
NA	TRBV5-8	13	TRBJ1-5	NA	CASSLGSYQPQHF	TGTGCCAGCAGTCTAGGATCATACCAGCCCCAGCATTTT
TRBD2	TRBV6-1	19	TRBJ2-2	NA	CASSEGLAGGGGNTGELFF	TGTGCCAGCAGTGAAGGACTAGCGGGAGGCGGGGGTAACACCGGGGAGCTGTTTTTT
TRBD1	TRBV15	14	TRBJ2-7	once	CATSRDGQGYEQYF	TGTGCCACCAGCAGAGATGGACAGGGCTACGAGCAGTACTTC
TRBD2	TRBV5-4	17	TRBJ2-3	NA	CASSRLSGGLSTDTQYF	TGTGCCAGCAGCCGACTTAGCGGGGGGCTTAGCACAGATACGCAGTATTTT
NA	TRBV19	15	TRBJ2-3	NA	CASSIQAAPPDTQYF	TGTGCCAGTAGTATTCAGGCAGCTCCCCCAGATACGCAGTATTTT
NA	TRBV4-3	13	TRBJ1-2	NA	CASSQVSRSGYTF	TGCGCCAGCAGCCAAGTTTCGCGATCTGGCTACACCTTC
NA	TRBV15	11	TRBJ1-2	NA	CATSRVNVHTF	TGTGCCACCAGCAGAGTAAATGTCCACACCTTC
TRBD1	TRBV29-1	13	TRBJ2-3	NA	CSVARGQGDTQYF	TGCAGCGTTGCCAGGGGGCAAGGAGATACGCAGTATTTT